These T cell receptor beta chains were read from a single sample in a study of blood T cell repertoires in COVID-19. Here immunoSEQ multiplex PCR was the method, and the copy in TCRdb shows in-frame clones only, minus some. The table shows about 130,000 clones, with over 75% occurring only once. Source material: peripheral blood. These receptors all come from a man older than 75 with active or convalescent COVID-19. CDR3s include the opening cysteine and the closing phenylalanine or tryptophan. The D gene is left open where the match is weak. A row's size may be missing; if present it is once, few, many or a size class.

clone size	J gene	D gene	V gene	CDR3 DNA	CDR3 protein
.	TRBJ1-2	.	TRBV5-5	TGTGCCAGCAGCTTGAGGACGGGAGAAGGTTGGAACTATGGCTACACCTTC	CASSLRTGEGWNYGYTF
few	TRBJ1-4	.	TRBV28	TGTGCCAGCAGTTTAAAGGGGTATGGACTGTTTTTT	CASSLKGYGLFF
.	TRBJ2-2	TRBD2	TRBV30	TGTGCCTGGAGCGACGCGGGGGGGAGGAACACCGGGGAGCTGTTTTTT	CAWSDAGGRNTGELFF
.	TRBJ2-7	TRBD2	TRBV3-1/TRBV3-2	TGTGCCAGCAGCCAAGTACTAGCGGCCAACTACGAGCAGTACTTC	CASSQVLAANYEQYF
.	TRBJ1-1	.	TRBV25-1	TGTGCCAGCAGTGAATATGGGGGACCAGGGAGGACTGAAGCTTTCTTT	CASSEYGGPGRTEAFF
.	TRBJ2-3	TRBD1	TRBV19	TGTGCCAGTTCCCCGAGACAGGGGGCAGATACGCAGTATTTT	CASSPRQGADTQYF
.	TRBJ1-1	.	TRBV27	TGTGCCAGCAGTTTATTTGGAGAGGTAGCTTTCTTT	CASSLFGEVAFF
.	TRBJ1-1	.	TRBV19	TGTGCCAGTAGTATCGGTTTATCGGGCACTGAAGCTTTCTTT	CASSIGLSGTEAFF
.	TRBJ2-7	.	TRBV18	TGTGCCAGCTCACCCGGCGGGGTAACTCCCGCCGAGCAGTACTTC	CASSPGGVTPAEQYF
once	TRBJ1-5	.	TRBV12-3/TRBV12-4	TGTGCCAGCAGTTTAGCCGGGAGCCAGCCCCAGCATTTT	CASSLAGSQPQHF
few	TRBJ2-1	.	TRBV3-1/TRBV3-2	TGTGCCAGCAGCCAACGTCTTAGCAGGGGAGAGTTCTTC	CASSQRLSRGEFF
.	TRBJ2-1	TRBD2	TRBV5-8	TGTGCCAGCCCGGCGGAAGGGCTAGCGGGGGGTCACAATGAGCAGTTCTTC	CASPAEGLAGGHNEQFF
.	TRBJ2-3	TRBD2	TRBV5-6	TGTGCCAGCAGCTTGAGGGGACTAGTTGGCACAGATACGCAGTATTTT	CASSLRGLVGTDTQYF
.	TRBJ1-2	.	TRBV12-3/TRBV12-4	TGTGCCAGCACCCGGGCGGGGAACTATGGCTACACCTTC	CASTRAGNYGYTF
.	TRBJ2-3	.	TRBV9	TGTGCCAGCAGCGTACTTAGCGGATCCCTGGGAGATACGCAGTATTTT	CASSVLSGSLGDTQYF
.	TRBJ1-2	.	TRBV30	TGTGCCTGGAGTGCGGCTAACTATGGCTACACCTTC	CAWSAANYGYTF